Given below is one TCR beta chain in context. The entry originates in a study of blood T cell repertoires in COVID-19. Study details: Samples came from the United States, Italy and Spain, spanning acute and convalescent COVID-19. T cells, B-cell-depleted T cells, or PBMCs provided the cDNA or gDNA that served as material.

The CDR3 is made up of 15 amino acids. Germline V gene lookup returns CDR1 MNHEY and CDR2 SVGAGI. V was trimmed by 6 bases and J by 7 bases, leaving 22 bases between them. Methods used by the authors: Scientists estimated how many nucleated cells there were by amplifying reference gene primers. TCRdb's copy holds only in-frame clones and misses some; the assay was immunoSEQ multiplex PCR. Clonal size and the V and J genes are those of that table, whereas D and trimming came from the DNA. The sample contains 100,000 or so clones, 70% to 90% of which appear only once. This clonotype was sampled from a man aged 55 to 70 with acute or convalescent COVID-19. This chain uses TRBV6-5 with TRBJ2-7, with D tentatively TRBD1 (6 bases). Material: peripheral blood. DNA of the CDR3: TGTGCCAGCAGGGTGGACAGTGGCCCGCTGAGGGAGCAGTACTTC. As protein: CASRVDSGPLREQYF.